This TCR beta chain is from a study of blood T cell repertoires in COVID-19. About the research overall: The cDNA or gDNA used as material had been derived from T cells, B-cell-depleted T cells, or PBMCs.

Trimming cost V 8 bases and J 2 bases; bases outside gene matches: 2. Germline V CDR1 and CDR2: MGHDK, SYGVNS. The CDR3 totals 12 residues. In the source study's methods: Amplification of reference gene primers was used by the study to estimate nucleated cell counts. The protocol was immunoSEQ multiplex PCR, while the TCRdb copy is restricted to in-frame clones and leaves out a portion. V, J and clone size are taken as reported in that table, and D and trimming were inferred from the DNA itself. The sample yields 35,000 to 50,000 clones, nearly 90% seen once. Sequenced sample: peripheral blood. The chain uses TRBV25-1 and TRBJ2-7, with 8 nucleotides matching TRBD1. The TCR was taken from a human donor in a cohort sampled during active COVID-19. The CDR3 here is CASLDRAYEQYF. DNA of the CDR3: TGTGCCAGCTTGGACAGGGCCTACGAGCAGTACTTC.